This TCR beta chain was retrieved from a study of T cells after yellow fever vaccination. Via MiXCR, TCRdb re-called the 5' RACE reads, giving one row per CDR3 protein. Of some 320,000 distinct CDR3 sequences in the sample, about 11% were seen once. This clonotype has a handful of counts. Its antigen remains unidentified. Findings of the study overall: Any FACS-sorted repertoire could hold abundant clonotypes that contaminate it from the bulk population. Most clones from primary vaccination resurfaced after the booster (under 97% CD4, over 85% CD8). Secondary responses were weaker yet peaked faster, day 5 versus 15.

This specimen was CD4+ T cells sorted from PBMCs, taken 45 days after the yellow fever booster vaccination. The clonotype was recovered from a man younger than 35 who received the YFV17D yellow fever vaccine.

The CDR3: CASSRRVGRAGNEQFF. The CDR3 region has the DNA TGTGCCAGCAGCCGCCGGGTGGGGCGTGCAGGAAATGAGCAGTTCTTC. This chain links TRBV7-2 with TRBJ2-1; TRBD1 is a possible D gene (5 bases). The CDR3 has 16 residues. CDR1 and CDR2 from the germline V gene are SGHTA and FQGNSA. V lost 5 bases and J 7 bases, leaving 21 bases between the germline ends.